These 23 T cell receptor beta chains were sequenced from one sample in a study of blood T cell repertoires in COVID-19. Assay used: immunoSEQ multiplex PCR; TCRdb lists only in-frame clones, some missing. The sample consists of 65,000 to 100,000 clones, 80% to 90% of them appearing once. What was sequenced was peripheral blood. The receptors here all came from a woman older than 75 with acute or convalescent COVID-19.

This chain connects TRBV2 to TRBJ1-1, with 10 nucleotides matching TRBD1. J gave up 7 bases and V 5 bases, and 7 bases lay outside the gene matches. Looked up from germline, CDR1 is SNHLY and CDR2 is FYNNEI. The CDR3 loop spans 14 amino acids. CDR3 region: CASSQLRDRGEAFF. CDR3 sequence (DNA): TGTGCCAGCAGTCAGCTCCGGGACAGGGGTGAAGCTTTCTTT.

The V call is TRBV7-2, the J call TRBJ2-7; 11 bases are a match to TRBD1. CDR1 SGHTA and CDR2 FQGNSA come from the germline V gene. CDR3 size: 16 residues. Germline trimming cut 5 bases from V and 3 bases from J; bases unmatched to any gene: 9. The CDR3 reads CASSIRPGTGGYEQYF. Here the CDR3 DNA reads TGTGCCAGCAGCATACGACCCGGGACAGGGGGCTACGAGCAGTACTTC.

The chain has TRBV7-3 and TRBJ1-2, with 11 bases fitting TRBD1. The CDR3 is 16 residues long. Germline values: CDR1 SGHTA, CDR2 FQGTGA. The V gene end was trimmed by 5 bases and the J gene end by 3 bases; junction bases not matched to a gene: 8. CDR3 residues: CASSPSWGQGDYGYTF. DNA for the CDR3: TGTGCCAGCAGCCCCTCCTGGGGACAGGGGGACTATGGCTACACCTTC. Full variable domain (outside the CDR3, taken from reference TRBV7-3 and TRBJ1-2): GAGVSQTPSNKVTEKGKYVELRCDPISGHTALYWYRQSLGQGPEFLIYFQGTGAADDSGLPNDRFFAVRPEGSVSTLKIQRTERGDSAVYLCASSPSWGQGDYGYTFGSGTRLTVV.

This clone was counted between two and nine times. This may be a read error: a much more frequent sequence differs by one nucleotide. This rearrangement joins TRBV5-4 to TRBJ2-2; 9 bases match TRBD2. Germline V lookup: CDR1 SGHNT, CDR2 YYREEE (reference sequence). The CDR3 has 18 residues. CDR3 residues: CPSSPTRGAGGRNGELFF. CDR3 DNA: TGTCCCAGCAGCCCAACCCGGGGGGCGGGGGGGCGGAACGGGGAGCTGTTTTTT.

The chain recombines TRBV5-6 with TRBJ1-3, with D possibly TRBD1 on 5 matching bases. V was cut by 5 bases and J by 0 bases, with 15 bases left in between. The CDR3 spans 16 residues. CDR1 SGHDT and CDR2 YYEEEE come from the germline V gene. CDR3 nucleotide sequence: TGTGCCAGCAGTCTCGGACACTCTTTCTCTGGAAACACCATATATTTT. Its protein product is CASSLGHSFSGNTIYF.

The chain links TRBV6-5 to TRBJ1-1; 8 positions match TRBD1. The CDR3 runs to 15 residues. J lost 5 bases, V lost 6 bases, and 11 bases had no gene match. From germline, CDR1 is MNHEY and CDR2 SVGAGI. CDR3 DNA sequence: TGTGCCAGCAGGGCCCCAGGGGGCGCGGGGACTGAAGCTTTCTTT. Its translation is CASRAPGGAGTEAFF.

The chain links TRBV6-5 to TRBJ2-2; TRBD1 aligns across 10 bases. The J segment lost 3 bases and the V segment lost 4 bases, leaving 2 bases of the junction unmatched. Germline V lookup: CDR1 MNHEY, CDR2 SVGAGI. The CDR3 contains 15 residues. The CDR3 bases are TGTGCCAGCAGTTCCGGGACAGGGGACACCGGGGAGCTGTTTTTT. Its translation: CASSSGTGDTGELFF.

The table lists this clone with a count of one. The V gene is TRBV4-1, the J gene TRBJ2-1, with 8 bases lining up with TRBD2. Trimming took 3 bases from V and 5 from J; bases not matched to a gene: 9. Germline CDR1 is MGHRA and CDR2 is YSYEKL. The CDR3 is made up of 16 amino acids. In nucleotides, the CDR3 is TGCGCCAGCAGCCACCTCGGGGGGGGCCCCGACAATGAGCAGTTCTTC. Translated: CASSHLGGGPDNEQFF.

The genes are TRBV5-1 and TRBJ1-2; 7 positions match TRBD1. CDR3 length equals 15 residues. V was clipped by 4 bases and J by 0 bases; unmatched bases: 6. In germline, CDR1 is SGHRS, CDR2 YFSETQ. The CDR3 spells CASSTGQSANYGYTF. In nucleotides, the CDR3 is TGCGCCAGCAGCACGGGACAGTCTGCTAACTATGGCTACACCTTC.

This chain joins TRBV4-3 and TRBJ1-2; the D gene is possibly TRBD1 (6 bases). This CDR3 region has 15 residues. The germline V gene has CDR1 LGHNA and CDR2 YSLEER. V shed 0 bases and J shed 8 bases, with 16 bases lying between them. The CDR3 nucleotides are TGCGCCAGCAGCCAAGAAGGGGTAGGGGGAAGAGGCTACACCTTC. It yields the protein CASSQEGVGGRGYTF.

The chain has TRBV4-1 and TRBJ1-1, with D hard to call. Per germline, CDR1 MGHRA and CDR2 YSYEKL. The CDR3 is made up of 15 amino acids. Trimming stripped 0 bases from V and 0 bases from J, with 8 bases between. CDR3 coding DNA: TGCGCCAGCAGCCAAGAACACAGTCTGAACACTGAAGCTTTCTTT. This gives the protein CASSQEHSLNTEAFF.

V and J are TRBV27 and TRBJ1-2; 8 nucleotides align to TRBD1. CDR1 is MNHEY, CDR2 SMNVEV, per germline (reference sequence). V lost 4 bases and J lost 4; bases outside the gene matches: 11. CDR3 length: 16 residues. Here the CDR3 reads CASSSEGDRKAYGYTF. The CDR3, as DNA: TGTGCCAGCAGTTCCGAGGGGGACAGGAAAGCCTATGGCTACACCTTC.

This sequence joins TRBV11-3 and TRBJ2-7, with D tentatively TRBD2 (5 bases). Trimming took 7 bases from V and 3 from J, leaving 13 bases between them. The CDR3 totals 13 residues. CDR1 is SGHNT, CDR2 YENEEA, per germline. The CDR3 DNA sequence: TGTGCCAGCACCAATAGAGGGTTCTACGAGCAGTACTTC. Translation: CASTNRGFYEQYF.

This clone showed up just once. The genes are TRBV27 and TRBJ2-7; a weak D match, TRBD2 (5 bases). Trimming stripped 5 bases from V and 5 bases from J, with 19 bases between. Germline assignment: CDR1 MNHEY and CDR2 SMNVEV (reference sequence). The CDR3 loop spans 15 amino acids. The CDR3 region has the DNA TGTGCCAGCAGTGGACGGGGTGTGGTTAAGGACGAGCAGTACTTC. The encoded protein is CASSGRGVVKDEQYF.

CDR3 coding DNA: TGCAGTGCTAGAACGGGGAGTGAGCAGTTCTTC. The encoded protein is CSARTGSEQFF. The rearrangement uses TRBV20-1 and TRBJ2-1; D may be TRBD2 (5 bases). The CDR3 spans 11 residues. Germline V gene data show CDR1 as DFQATT and CDR2 as SNEGSKA (reference sequence). V lost 2 bases and J 9 bases, leaving 8 bases between the germline ends.

This clone was found a few times. V gene TRBV24-1 combines with J gene TRBJ1-1, with unresolved D. The CDR3 is 12 residues long. Looked up from germline, CDR1 is KGHDR and CDR2 is SFDVKD. V was trimmed by 9 bases and J by 0 bases, leaving 7 bases between them. The CDR3 DNA follows: TGTGCCACCGGGAGTATGAACACTGAAGCTTTCTTT. This codes for CATGSMNTEAFF.

The genes are TRBV15 and TRBJ2-3; TRBD1 is a possible D gene (6 bases). Looked up from germline, CDR1 is LNHNV and CDR2 is YYDKDF (reference sequence). Between the trimmed V and J ends, which lost 3 bases and 0 bases, there was a span of 16 bases. The CDR3 is 17 residues long. The chain's CDR3 is CATSSSLQGDSTDTQYF. The CDR3 coding sequence is TGTGCCACCAGCAGCTCTTTACAGGGAGATAGCACAGATACGCAGTATTTT.

V is TRBV4-1 and J is TRBJ1-5; D call uncertain. Germline assignment: CDR1 MGHRA and CDR2 YSYEKL. Trimming left V 1 base short and J 1 base short, with 5 bases between. The CDR3 length is 14 residues. The CDR3 protein is CASSQAVSNQPQHF. In nucleotides, the CDR3 is TGCGCCAGCAGCCAAGCTGTAAGCAATCAGCCCCAGCATTTT.

This rearrangement joins TRBV7-8 to TRBJ1-2, with D possibly matching TRBD1 (5 bases). Looked up from germline, CDR1 is SGHVS and CDR2 is FQNEAQ. The CDR3 covers 14 residues. Trimming removed 0 bases from V and 1 base from J, with 6 bases in between. CDR3 residues: CASSLAQGNYGYTF. In DNA form, the CDR3 reads TGTGCCAGCAGCTTAGCGCAGGGTAACTATGGCTACACCTTC.

The V call is TRBV2, the J call TRBJ1-5; D gene unclear. CDR1 and CDR2 from the germline V gene are SNHLY and FYNNEI. The V end was cut by 8 bases, the J end by 2 bases, with 10 bases between. This CDR3 region has 13 residues. CDR3 bases: TGTGCCAGCCGGGTTTCGGGCAATCAGCCCCAGCATTTT. Residues: CASRVSGNQPQHF.

V and J are TRBV7-2 and TRBJ1-3; D might be TRBD1 (5 bases). The length of the CDR3 is 15 residues. V was shortened by 4 bases and J by 0 bases, with 10 bases between the two germline ends. Germline V CDR1 and CDR2: SGHTA, FQGNSA. This CDR3 is CASSSDSRSGNTIYF. For the CDR3, the DNA is TGTGCCAGCAGCTCAGACAGTCGCTCTGGAAACACCATATATTTT.

V gene TRBV7-8 combines with J gene TRBJ2-2; a weak D match, TRBD2 (6 bases). V lost 1 base and J 0 bases, leaving 9 bases between the germline ends. Germline V gene lookup returns CDR1 SGHVS and CDR2 FQNEAQ. CDR3 length: 16 residues. The DNA of the CDR3 is TGTGCCAGCAGCTTAGTGGGCGGGGCGAACACCGGGGAGCTGTTTTTT. Its protein is CASSLVGGANTGELFF.

The chain couples TRBV10-3 to TRBJ1-3; TRBD1 aligns across 8 bases. Trimming cost V 4 bases and J 4 bases; bases outside gene matches: 6. This CDR3 has 15 residues. In germline, CDR1 is ENHRY, CDR2 SYGVKD. CDR3 protein: CAISVGQGVGNTIYF. CDR3 bases: TGTGCCATCAGTGTAGGACAGGGTGTCGGAAACACCATATATTTT.